The TCR beta chain described here comes from a study of cytomegalovirus exposure and HLA in healthy donors. The wider study: Early on, a data release was issued that held some 85 million unique TCRs from HLA-typed donors. Findings of the study overall: In an earlier analysis, about 87% or about 30%: the productive usage of most TCR beta V segments.

CDR1 is KGHSH, CDR2 LQKENI, per germline. CDR3 length: 16 residues. V lost 2 bases and J lost 3; bases outside the gene matches: 6. The PCR was carried out with 60 Vbeta primers and 13 Jbeta primers. TCRdb's copy holds only in-frame clones and misses some; the assay was immunoSEQ multiplex PCR. The data hold about 99,000 clones, with approximately 64% observed a single time. With respect to this clone: Its antigen is unknown.

The specimen sequenced was PBMCs. The chain carries TRBV18 and TRBJ1-3; 8 positions match TRBD1. The TCR originated in a woman in her forties or fifties in good health and CMV-seronegative. This CDR3 reads CASSPTADRVGNTIYF. The CDR3, as DNA: TGTGCCAGCTCACCAACAGCGGACAGGGTTGGAAACACCATATATTTT.